The source of this T cell receptor (beta chain) is a study of cytomegalovirus exposure and HLA in healthy donors. Germline V gives CDR1 SGHTS, CDR2 YDEGEE. The V segment lost 1 base and the J segment 4 bases; nucleotides outside the gene matches: 3. CDR3 length: 15 residues. Only a few counts were recorded for this clone. Researchers ran the PCR with 60 Vbeta and 13 Jbeta primers. TCRdb's table, derived via immunoSEQ multiplex PCR, lists solely in-frame clones and lacks some. The table lists about 140,000 clones, 76% of them singletons. This TCR came from a man aged 35 to 55 in good health and CMV-seronegative. The source material was PBMCs. The rearrangement uses TRBV5-8 and TRBJ2-2, with 8 bases matching TRBD2. The CDR3 region is CASSLRGGLTGELFF. The CDR3 coding sequence is TGTGCCAGCAGCTTGCGGGGGGGGCTCACCGGGGAGCTGTTTTTT.